The 20 T cell receptor beta chains below all came from one sample that was sequenced in a study of blood T cell repertoires in COVID-19. The repertoire was sequenced with immunoSEQ multiplex PCR; TCRdb's copy has only in-frame clones and lacks some. The sample yields some 200,000 clones, 86% seen once. Sequenced: PBMCs or T cells enriched from blood (not recorded which). The receptors were gathered from a woman aged 40 to 50 with acute COVID-19.

This chain joins TRBV2 and TRBJ1-1; TRBD1 matches 7 bases. The trim removed 11 bases at V and 4 bases at J, leaving 10 bases unmatched. Germline loops: CDR1 SNHLY, CDR2 FYNNEI. This CDR3 is built from 13 residues. Here the CDR3 reads CAATVPGGTEAFF. CDR3 nucleotides: TGTGCCGCGACCGTTCCAGGGGGCACTGAAGCTTTCTTT.

The chain couples TRBV18 to TRBJ1-2; 8 bases agree with TRBD1. This CDR3 is 16 amino acids long. The V segment lost 0 bases and the J segment 4 bases; nucleotides outside the gene matches: 7. The germline gives CDR1 KGHSH, CDR2 LQKENI. CDR3 coding DNA: TGTGCCAGCTCACCACCGGACAGGGTAAATTCCTATGGCTACACCTTC. The encoded protein is CASSPPDRVNSYGYTF.

The chain joins TRBV30 to TRBJ1-2; maybe TRBD1 (6 bases). With 5 bases removed from V and 3 bases from J, the gap between germline ends came to 22 bases. Germline V gene lookup returns CDR1 GTSNPN and CDR2 SVGIG (reference sequence). The CDR3 extends over 16 amino acids. Written as DNA, the CDR3 is TGTGCCTGGGGTGCCTTCCCCTGGGGGACATACTATGGCTACACCTTC. Its protein product is CAWGAFPWGTYYGYTF.

The rearrangement uses TRBV4-3 and TRBJ1-6; TRBD1 agrees at 8 bases. Per germline, CDR1 LGHNA and CDR2 YSLEER. The CDR3 is 15 amino acids. The junction had 7 bases not matched to a gene; V was cut back by 6 bases and J by 6 bases. The CDR3 reads CASSPGTGVNSPLHF. Here the CDR3 DNA reads TGCGCCAGCAGTCCTGGGACAGGTGTTAATTCACCCCTCCACTTT.

This clone was recorded once. The V call is TRBV12-3 or TRBV12-4, the J call TRBJ1-2, with D maybe TRBD1 (5 bases). V gave up 5 bases and J gave up 5 bases, with 9 bases separating them. The CDR3 length is 12 residues. CDR3 in amino acids: CASSKQVYGYTF. CDR3 sequence (DNA): TGTGCCAGCAGTAAACAGGTTTATGGCTACACCTTC.

V gene TRBV7-9 combines with J gene TRBJ2-6, with TRBD2 identical over 7 bases. Trimming removed 5 bases from V and 4 bases from J; junction bases left unmatched: 5. CDR1 is SEHNR, CDR2 FQNEAQ, per germline (reference sequence). This CDR3 has 15 amino acids. CDR3 protein: CASSREVAGANVLTF. Here the CDR3 DNA reads TGTGCCAGCAGCCGGGAGGTAGCGGGGGCCAACGTCCTGACTTTC.

V gene TRBV5-1 combines with J gene TRBJ1-2, with D uncertain. Trimming pared 4 bases from V and 6 bases from J, leaving 16 bases between. The length of the CDR3 is 14 residues. The germline V gene encodes CDR1 SGHRS and CDR2 YFSETQ. The CDR3 nucleotides are TGCGCCAGCAGCCCTGACCTGACACTGGATGGCTACACCTTC. It translates to CASSPDLTLDGYTF.

This rearrangement joins TRBV5-4 to TRBJ2-3; tentative D call: TRBD2 (6 bases). The CDR3 contains 14 residues. CDR1 SGHNT and CDR2 YYREEE come from the germline V gene (reference sequence). Trimming pared 0 bases from V and 2 bases from J, leaving 7 bases between. This CDR3 is CASSLGGDTDTQYF. CDR3 nucleotide sequence: TGTGCCAGCAGCTTGGGGGGGGACACAGATACGCAGTATTTT.

This chain uses TRBV4-3 with TRBJ2-5; possibly TRBD1 for D (6 bases). Germline CDR1 and CDR2: LGHNA and YSLEER. This CDR3 region has 16 residues. V lost 4 bases to trimming and J lost 4 bases, with 19 bases between them. CDR3 region: CASSRDSGLGGETQYF. CDR3 DNA: TGCGCCAGCAGCCGCGATTCGGGGCTAGGGGGAGAGACCCAGTACTTC.

This chain links TRBV7-9 with TRBJ2-1; D is perhaps TRBD2 (6 bases). The CDR3 length is 16 residues. Germline values: CDR1 SEHNR, CDR2 FQNEAQ (reference sequence). The V gene lost 6 bases and the J gene lost 0 bases, with 15 bases spanning the gap. The CDR3 nucleotides are TGTGCCAGCAGTTCTAATAGCGGTAGCTCCTACAATGAGCAGTTCTTC. This translates into CASSSNSGSSYNEQFF.

V is TRBV27 and J is TRBJ1-2, with D unclear. The germline gives CDR1 MNHEY, CDR2 SMNVEV (reference sequence). There are 14 residues in the CDR3. V was clipped by 3 bases and J by 3 bases, with 11 bases between them. The CDR3 here is CASSFRPGDYGYTF. CDR3 DNA sequence: TGTGCCAGCAGTTTCCGTCCGGGAGACTATGGCTACACCTTC.

A single count supports this clone. The chain uses TRBV12-3 or TRBV12-4 and TRBJ1-1; D may be TRBD1 (6 bases). The CDR3 is 12 residues long. Deletions cut 7 bases from V and 5 bases from J, with 11 bases between. In nucleotides, the CDR3 is TGTGCCAGCACTGACAGGAGGACTGAAGCTTTCTTT. As protein: CASTDRRTEAFF.

V gene TRBV9 combines with J gene TRBJ2-5; 13 nucleotides match TRBD2. The CDR3 has 17 amino acids. V lost 3 bases to trimming and J lost 3 bases; unmatched junction nucleotides: 8. Germline V gene data show CDR1 as SGDLS and CDR2 as YYNGEE. The CDR3, as DNA: TGTGCCAGCAGCGCCGAGACTAGCGGGGGGCCTAAAGAGACCCAGTACTTC. Its translation: CASSAETSGGPKETQYF.

CDR3 amino acids: CASTDRTDRITEAFF. In DNA form, the CDR3 reads TGTGCCAGTACCGACCGTACAGATAGAATCACTGAAGCTTTCTTT. The V call is TRBV19, the J call TRBJ1-1; D not certain. The CDR3 length is 15 residues. CDR1 and CDR2 (germline): LNHDA, SQIVND (reference sequence). V dropped 7 bases and J dropped 4 bases, with 19 bases sitting between them.

V is TRBV19 and J is TRBJ1-2, with D hard to call. Germline loops: CDR1 LNHDA, CDR2 SQIVND (reference sequence). Trimming shortened V by 3 bases and J by 4 bases, and 18 bases separated the two germline ends. This CDR3 has 16 residues. CDR3 in amino acids: CASSIAAPTPRYGYTF. CDR3 bases: TGTGCCAGTAGTATTGCGGCACCCACTCCCCGCTATGGCTACACCTTC. Full variable domain (outside the CDR3, taken from reference TRBV19 and TRBJ1-2): DGGITQSPKYLFRKEGQNVTLSCEQNLNHDAMYWYRQDPGQGLRLIYYSQIVNDFQKGDIAEGYSVSREKKESFPLTVTSAQKNPTAFYLCASSIAAPTPRYGYTFGSGTRLTVV.

V gene TRBV5-1 combines with J gene TRBJ2-5; 9 bases align to TRBD2. Germline CDR1 is SGHRS and CDR2 is YFSETQ. V shed 9 bases and J 5 bases; nucleotides not matched to a gene: 11. CDR3 length: 14 residues. CDR3 sequence: CATRGRGGRETQYF. The CDR3 nucleotides read TGCGCCACCAGAGGGCGGGGGGGCCGTGAGACCCAGTACTTC.

V gene TRBV19 combines with J gene TRBJ1-5, with D possibly being TRBD1 (6 bases). There are 12 residues in the CDR3. V shed 7 bases and J shed 6 bases, with 10 bases lying between them. Looked up from germline, CDR1 is LNHDA and CDR2 is SQIVND (reference sequence). In DNA form, the CDR3 reads TGTGCCAGTACGTCAGGGGTTCAGCCCCAGCATTTT. It specifies CASTSGVQPQHF.

The chain is built from TRBV7-2 and TRBJ1-4; unclear D gene. The CDR3 extends over 16 amino acids. Trimming took off 5 bases at V and 0 bases at J, with 13 bases between the two ends. The germline CDR1 and CDR2 sequences are SGHTA and FQGNSA. The CDR3: CASSLTPFATNEKLFF. The CDR3 nucleotides read TGTGCCAGCAGCCTGACACCTTTTGCAACTAATGAAAAACTGTTTTTT.

The chain joins TRBV6-5 to TRBJ2-3, with D hard to call. The CDR3 loop spans 11 amino acids. Germline V gene data show CDR1 as MNHEY and CDR2 as SVGAGI. V was trimmed by 6 bases and J by 2 bases, leaving 3 bases between them. CDR3 nucleotide sequence: TGTGCCAGCAGGTACACAGATACGCAGTATTTT. Translated: CASRYTDTQYF.

The rearrangement links TRBV19 to TRBJ1-5, with 8 bases identical to TRBD1. Germline V CDR1 and CDR2: LNHDA, SQIVND (reference sequence). V lost 3 bases to trimming and J lost 7 bases; unmatched junction nucleotides: 5. The CDR3 has 14 amino acids. The CDR3 loop reads CASSMTGDGQPQHF. As DNA, the CDR3 is TGTGCCAGTAGTATGACAGGGGATGGACAGCCCCAGCATTTT.